These 20 T cell receptor beta chains share one sample of origin, sequenced in a study of CD8 T cells in Susac syndrome (dated by TCRdb to about 2019). Library generation was performed with the immunoSEQ multiplex PCR assay. RNA was extracted using the RNeasy kit, and about 0.5 to 1 ug of the RNA was reverse transcribed with random hexamers. TCRdb passed the public sequencing reads through fastp at Q25 and MiXCR, retaining productive beta sequences. Records with the same CDR3 protein are collapsed into one entry carrying the most frequent genes and DNA. Across this sample there are 160,000 or so distinct CDR3 sequences, with 90% to 95% seen only once. More than 0.2% of the sample belongs to the ten largest clones. Sequenced sample: CD8+ T cells from PBMCs. These receptors all stem from a human donor with multiple sclerosis.

This sequence joins TRBV20-1 and TRBJ2-3; TRBD2 matches 11 bases. V shed 5 bases and J 4 bases; nucleotides not matched to a gene: 5. CDR1 DFQATT and CDR2 SNEGSKA come from the germline V gene (reference sequence). The CDR3 length is 14 residues. For the CDR3, the DNA is TGCAGTGCTGATAGCGGGGGGGCATCAGATACGCAGTATTTT. Its protein is CSADSGGASDTQYF.

This chain uses TRBV6-2 or TRBV6-3 with TRBJ2-5; D ambiguous. Germline loops: CDR1 MNHEY, CDR2 SVGEGT. Trimming left V 2 bases short and J 5 bases short, with 3 bases between. CDR3 length: 11 amino acids. CDR3 coding DNA: TGTGCCAGCAGTTACGAGGAGACCCAGTACTTC. This encodes CASSYEETQYF.

The V gene is TRBV5-6, the J gene TRBJ1-3; 8 bases are a match to TRBD1. Germline V gives CDR1 SGHDT, CDR2 YYEEEE. The junction had 5 bases not matched to a gene; V was cut back by 3 bases and J by 0 bases. The CDR3 consists of 16 residues. CDR3 coding DNA: TGTGCCAGCAGCTCCGGGGACAGGCTCTCTGGAAACACCATATATTTT. The encoded protein is CASSSGDRLSGNTIYF.

The chain recombines TRBV11-2 with TRBJ2-7; D unclear. Germline V gene lookup returns CDR1 SGHAT and CDR2 FQNNGV. The ends were cut back, 4 bases at V and 3 bases at J, with 10 bases in the middle. The CDR3 is 13 amino acids. CDR3 amino acids: CASSSRDIYEQYF. Here the CDR3 DNA reads TGTGCCAGCAGCTCTAGGGATATCTACGAGCAGTACTTC.

The rearrangement uses TRBV20-1 and TRBJ1-3; TRBD1 might be the D (6 bases). The V end lost 7 bases, the J end lost 0 bases, and 16 bases lay between the germline ends. The germline V gene has CDR1 DFQATT and CDR2 SNEGSKA (reference sequence). CDR3 size: 15 residues. As DNA, the CDR3 is TGCAGTGTTAGGACAGCTGTCGACTCTGGAAACACCATATATTTT. Translation gives CSVRTAVDSGNTIYF.

The chain links TRBV3-1 to TRBJ2-3; the D call may be TRBD1 or TRBD2 (5 bases each). Germline V CDR1 and CDR2: LGHDT, YNNKEL (reference sequence). Trimming shortened V by 1 base and J by 2 bases, and 13 bases separated the two germline ends. The CDR3 sequence is 16 residues long. CDR3 in DNA: TGTGCCAGCAGCCAAGGACCACAGGACTTCACAGATACGCAGTATTTT. Translation: CASSQGPQDFTDTQYF.

This chain links TRBV27 with TRBJ2-7, with D unclear. The CDR3 length is 14 residues. The ends were cut back, 10 bases at V and 0 bases at J, with 16 bases in the middle. CDR1 and CDR2 (germline): MNHEY, SMNVEV (reference sequence). The CDR3 region is CATRSGPNSYEQYF. The CDR3 nucleotides read TGTGCCACCCGCTCTGGGCCAAACTCCTACGAGCAGTACTTC.

This chain links TRBV5-1 with TRBJ1-5, with D maybe TRBD1 (6 bases). The CDR3 is 13 amino acids. Germline V gene lookup returns CDR1 SGHRS and CDR2 YFSETQ. V lost 2 bases to trimming and J lost 5 bases, with 8 bases between them. CDR3 coding DNA: TGCGCCAGCAGCTTTGAGGGGGATCAGCCCCAGCATTTT. Its translation: CASSFEGDQPQHF.

The chain recombines TRBV30 with TRBJ2-5; no firm D call. Germline V gene lookup returns CDR1 GTSNPN and CDR2 SVGIG (reference sequence). The CDR3 is made up of 10 amino acids. Trimming stripped 8 bases from V and 7 bases from J, with 11 bases between. The CDR3 is CAVILGTQYF. CDR3 sequence (DNA): TGTGCCGTAATACTGGGGACCCAGTACTTC.

The chain has TRBV30 and TRBJ2-5, with a possible D match to TRBD1 (6 bases). CDR1 and CDR2 (germline): GTSNPN, SVGIG (reference sequence). The CDR3 sequence is 13 residues long. V lost 2 bases and J 5 bases, leaving 12 bases between the germline ends. The CDR3 sequence: CAWSPGARETQYF. CDR3 nucleotide sequence: TGTGCCTGGAGTCCAGGGGCGCGGGAGACCCAGTACTTC.

Written as DNA, the CDR3 is TGTGCCAGCAGGCTACTAGCGGGGGGGTCAGATACGCAGTATTTT. Translating it yields CASRLLAGGSDTQYF. V gene TRBV7-8 combines with J gene TRBJ2-3; 13 nucleotides align to TRBD2. The CDR3 consists of 15 residues. Germline V gene lookup returns CDR1 SGHVS and CDR2 FQNEAQ. The J segment lost 4 bases and the V segment lost 6 bases, leaving 4 bases of the junction unmatched.

This clonotype was seen only once. The rearrangement links TRBV4-3 to TRBJ2-4; 8 bases match TRBD2. Trimming took 0 bases from V and 6 from J; bases not matched to a gene: 10. Germline CDR1 reads LGHNA; CDR2 reads YSLEER. The CDR3 is made up of 17 amino acids. The CDR3 here is CASSQDPGLGEGNIQYF. CDR3 coding DNA: TGCGCCAGCAGCCAAGATCCGGGACTAGGGGAGGGAAACATTCAGTACTTC.

V usage is TRBV14 and J usage is TRBJ2-5; perhaps TRBD2 as D (5 bases). The germline gives CDR1 SGHDN, CDR2 FVKESK. The V end lost 2 bases, the J end lost 9 bases, and 13 bases lay between the germline ends. The CDR3 is made up of 13 amino acids. CDR3 coding DNA: TGTGCCAGCAGCCAACGGGGTATTCAGGCCCAGTACTTC. Amino acid sequence: CASSQRGIQAQYF.

This clonotype was seen a handful of times. The V gene is TRBV29-1, the J gene TRBJ1-2, with D possibly TRBD1 on 5 matching bases. The germline V gene encodes CDR1 SQVTM and CDR2 ANQGSEA. This CDR3 has 11 amino acids. Trimming stripped 3 bases from V and 6 bases from J, with 8 bases between. This CDR3 reads CSVEVRDGYTF. DNA of the CDR3: TGCAGCGTTGAGGTCAGGGATGGCTACACCTTC.

This clonotype showed up just once. The rearrangement joins TRBV28 to TRBJ2-7, with 7 positions matching TRBD1. This CDR3 comprises 17 residues. Per germline, CDR1 MDHEN and CDR2 SYDVKM. V was clipped by 3 bases and J by 2 bases; unmatched bases: 13. The CDR3 DNA reads as TGTGCCAGCAGTTTGGGGCCCGGGACAGCCAACGCCTACGAGCAGTACTTC. Translated, it gives CASSLGPGTANAYEQYF.

The CDR3 here is CSARDQEGDSGYTF. The CDR3 DNA sequence: TGCAGTGCTAGAGATCAAGAGGGAGATAGTGGCTACACCTTC. The chain combines TRBV20-1 with TRBJ1-2; no clear D gene. Germline lookup yields CDR1 DFQATT and CDR2 SNEGSKA (reference sequence). The CDR3 is 14 residues long. Trimming pared 0 bases from V and 7 bases from J, leaving 15 bases between.

The rearrangement links TRBV27 to TRBJ1-4; D remains unclear. Trimming took 3 bases from V and 8 from J, leaving 13 bases between them. Germline values: CDR1 MNHEY, CDR2 SMNVEV (reference sequence). This CDR3 contains 14 residues. The DNA for the CDR3 is TGTGCCAGCAGTTTGCAGCCCGGCGGGGAAAAACTGTTTTTT. This codes for CASSLQPGGEKLFF.

This chain links TRBV5-6 with TRBJ1-1; D not resolved. The CDR3 covers 12 residues. CDR1 is SGHDT, CDR2 YYEEEE, per germline. V was shortened by 0 bases and J by 12 bases, with 12 bases between the two germline ends. The CDR3 protein is CASSLVGSDSFF. In DNA, the CDR3 is TGTGCCAGCAGCTTGGTGGGATCTGACTCTTTCTTT.

V usage is TRBV30 and J usage is TRBJ2-4; D not certain. The length of the CDR3 is 14 residues. Trimming removed 4 bases from V and 0 bases from J, with 10 bases in between. Germline CDR1 GTSNPN, CDR2 SVGIG (reference sequence). The CDR3 DNA is TGTGCCTGGACCGAGAGCCTAGCCAAAAACATTCAGTACTTC. Protein sequence: CAWTESLAKNIQYF.

The rearrangement uses TRBV30 and TRBJ2-3; perhaps D is TRBD1 or TRBD2 (5 bases each). V was shortened by 5 bases and J by 2 bases, with 5 bases between the two germline ends. Germline V gives CDR1 GTSNPN, CDR2 SVGIG (reference sequence). The CDR3 runs 11 residues. The CDR3 here is CAWGTTDTQYF. In DNA form, the CDR3 reads TGTGCCTGGGGGACCACAGATACGCAGTATTTT.